These T cell receptor beta chains were read from a single sample in a study of OX40 agonist ivuxolimab in advanced cancers. Method: immunoSEQ multiplex PCR; TCRdb's copy keeps in-frame clones and lacks some. The sample yields approximately 70,000 clones, about nine tenths seen once. The sequenced sample was CD4+ or CD8+ T cells sorted from blood, obtained in a trial of the OX40 agonist ivuxolimab. The source is an adult with an advanced solid tumor such as melanoma, head and neck, liver or kidney cancer. Both conserved end residues are part of each CDR3. D genes are given only for firm matches. A row's size may be missing; if present it is once, few, many or a size class.

.	TRBV2	.	TRBJ2-4	CASRGHPAMAKNIQYF	TGTGCCAGCAGGGGCCATCCGGCTATGGCCAAAAACATTCAGTACTTC
.	TRBV18	.	TRBJ2-2	CASSLDTGELFF	TGTGCCAGCTCACTCGACACCGGGGAGCTGTTTTTT
few	TRBV19	.	TRBJ1-2	CASSPISGYGYTF	TGTGCCAGTAGTCCAATTTCGGGTTATGGCTACACCTTC
.	TRBV25-1	TRBD1	TRBJ2-3	CASSELTGIFTDTQYF	TGTGCCAGCAGTGAATTGACAGGGATCTTCACAGATACGCAGTATTTT
once	TRBV6-6	.	TRBJ2-1	CASSYGHSNEQFF	TGTGCCAGCAGTTACGGACACTCCAATGAGCAGTTCTTC
.	TRBV27	.	TRBJ1-4	CASSLYVNEKLFF	TGTGCCAGCAGTTTATATGTGAATGAAAAACTGTTTTTT
few	TRBV9	.	TRBJ1-1	CASSVVANTEAFF	TGTGCCAGCAGCGTAGTCGCGAACACTGAAGCTTTCTTT
.	TRBV19	TRBD2	TRBJ2-1	CASSIDGEGYYNEQFF	TGTGCCAGTAGTATAGATGGGGAGGGCTACTACAATGAGCAGTTCTTC
.	TRBV27	.	TRBJ2-7	CASSLRASSEQYF	TGTGCCAGCAGTTTACGGGCCTCCTCGGAGCAGTACTTC
.	TRBV7-8	.	TRBJ2-2	CASSPQHRRNTGELFF	TGTGCCAGCAGCCCACAGCACAGAAGGAACACCGGGGAGCTGTTTTTT
.	TRBV30	.	TRBJ1-2	CAWSVDFPRDGYTF	TGTGCCTGGAGTGTTGACTTTCCCCGAGATGGCTACACCTTC
.	TRBV9	TRBD2	TRBJ2-1	CASSVGLAVYNEQFF	TGTGCCAGCAGCGTGGGACTAGCGGTGTACAATGAGCAGTTCTTC
.	TRBV5-8	.	TRBJ2-1	CASSLNEGYSSYNEQFF	TGTGCCAGCAGCTTGAACGAGGGCTATAGCTCCTACAATGAGCAGTTCTTC
.	TRBV27	.	TRBJ2-5	CASSLSDIQETQYF	TGTGCCAGCAGTTTATCGGATATCCAAGAGACCCAGTACTTC
.	TRBV27	.	TRBJ2-5	CASSRGPGVLGETQYF	TGTGCCAGCTCTCGGGGGCCAGGGGTCTTGGGGGAGACCCAGTACTTC
few	TRBV7-9	TRBD1	TRBJ1-2	CASTYNQQGLYGYTF	TGTGCCAGCACCTATAACCAACAGGGGTTGTACGGCTACACCTTC
.	TRBV4-2	.	TRBJ1-1	CASSQVGGNTEAFF	TGTGCCAGCAGCCAAGTAGGGGGGAACACTGAAGCTTTCTTT
.	TRBV5-6	TRBD1	TRBJ2-6	CASSLTGTGDRMGLPTF	TGTGCCAGCAGTCTTACCGGGACAGGGGATAGAATGGGCTTACCGACTTTC
few	TRBV9	TRBD1	TRBJ1-3	CASSVGHWDREDGNTIYF	TGTGCCAGCAGCGTAGGTCATTGGGACAGGGAGGATGGAAACACCATATATTTT
.	TRBV7-9	TRBD2	TRBJ2-3	CASSSWTRSDTQYF	TGTGCCAGCAGCTCTTGGACTAGAAGCGATACGCAGTATTTT
.	TRBV5-1	TRBD1	TRBJ1-1	CASSLPGTARNTEAFF	TGCGCCAGCAGCTTACCCGGGACAGCCCGTAACACTGAAGCTTTCTTT
.	TRBV5-1	TRBD1	TRBJ2-7	CASSPWGPTGLTGIEYEQYF	TGCGCCAGCAGCCCGTGGGGCCCGACAGGGTTGACGGGAATTGAATACGAGCAGTACTTC
.	TRBV27	TRBD1	TRBJ1-1	CASSILGQGSEAFF	TGTGCCAGCAGTATACTTGGACAGGGTTCTGAAGCTTTCTTT
.	TRBV28	TRBD2	TRBJ2-1	CASSLRTSGNEQFF	TGTGCCAGCAGTTTACGGACTAGCGGAAATGAGCAGTTCTTC
.	TRBV4-2	.	TRBJ1-6	CASSQERQESPLHF	TGTGCCAGCAGCCAAGAACGGCAGGAATCACCCCTCCACTTT
.	TRBV7-8	.	TRBJ1-1	CASSITGYTEAFF	TGTGCCAGCAGCATAACAGGGTACACTGAAGCTTTCTTT
.	TRBV5-1	TRBD2	TRBJ2-1	CASSPGGSGTNEQFF	TGCGCCAGCAGCCCGGGTGGTAGCGGGACAAATGAGCAGTTCTTC
many	TRBV4-2	.	TRBJ2-7	CASSPSLDEQYF	TGTGCCAGCAGCCCGAGTTTGGACGAGCAGTACTTC
.	TRBV4-3	TRBD2	TRBJ2-1	CASSSGLAGGDEQFF	TGCGCCAGCAGCTCTGGACTAGCGGGAGGGGATGAGCAGTTCTTC
.	TRBV27	.	TRBJ2-5	CASSLLGQEETRYF	TGTGCCAGCAGTTTATTGGGGCAGGAAGAGACCCGGTACTTC
few	TRBV15	.	TRBJ2-3	CATSRVPPPPDTQYF	TGTGCCACCAGCAGAGTACCGCCCCCCCCAGATACGCAGTATTTT
.	TRBV4-2	.	TRBJ1-5	CASSQDRQNQPQHF	TGTGCCAGCAGCCAAGACAGGCAGAATCAGCCCCAGCATTTT
.	TRBV9	.	TRBJ2-3	CASSGSTDTQYF	TGTGCCAGCAGTGGTAGCACAGATACGCAGTATTTT
.	TRBV19	TRBD1	TRBJ2-7	CASNDRASSYEQYF	TGTGCCAGTAACGACAGGGCGAGCTCCTACGAGCAGTACTTC
.	TRBV27	TRBD2	TRBJ2-6	CASRRTSVSSGANVLTF	TGTGCCAGCAGACGCACTAGCGTCAGCTCTGGGGCCAACGTCCTGACTTTC
.	TRBV7-6	.	TRBJ1-5	CASSLEAGNQPQHF	TGTGCCAGCAGCTTAGAGGCCGGGAATCAGCCCCAGCATTTT
.	TRBV4-3	TRBD1	TRBJ2-4	CASSQDWGQGENIQYF	TGCGCCAGCAGCCAAGATTGGGGGCAGGGGGAAAACATTCAGTACTTC
few	TRBV27	.	TRBJ1-5	CASSLSWNQPQHF	TGTGCCAGCAGTTTATCGTGGAATCAGCCCCAGCATTTT
.	TRBV18	.	TRBJ2-7	CASSPPGPYEQYF	TGTGCCAGCTCACCCCCAGGTCCCTACGAGCAGTACTTC
.	TRBV7-2	.	TRBJ2-2	CASSLSGGGQRTGELFF	TGTGCCAGCAGCCTAAGTGGTGGGGGGCAGAGGACCGGGGAGCTGTTTTTT
.	TRBV5-1	TRBD2	TRBJ2-3	CASSLFGTSGDTQYF	TGCGCCAGCAGCTTGTTCGGGACTAGCGGTGATACGCAGTATTTT
.	TRBV11-2	.	TRBJ2-7	CASSLGSPEQYF	TGTGCCAGCAGCTTAGGGTCACCGGAGCAGTACTTC
.	TRBV7-6	TRBD2	TRBJ2-2	CASSSGQGLAFPGELFF	TGTGCCAGCAGCTCCGGACAGGGACTAGCGTTTCCCGGGGAGCTGTTTTTT
.	TRBV6-4	.	TRBJ1-5	CARGPSAGKRGLGNQPQHF	TGTGCCAGGGGACCTTCGGCGGGTAAAAGGGGCTTGGGCAATCAGCCCCAGCATTTT
few	TRBV5-5	.	TRBJ1-1	CASSGGPGGGPEAFF	TGTGCCAGCAGCGGAGGCCCCGGAGGCGGCCCTGAAGCTTTCTTT
many	TRBV7-9	TRBD1	TRBJ1-1	CASSMRTGRRMNTEAFF	TGTGCCAGCAGCATGAGGACAGGGCGCCGAATGAACACTGAAGCTTTCTTT
.	TRBV7-9	TRBD1	TRBJ2-2	CASSLSTGDLNTGELFF	TGTGCCAGCAGCTTGTCGACAGGGGATTTAAACACCGGGGAGCTGTTTTTT
.	TRBV19	.	TRBJ1-1	CASSIGSNTEAFF	TGTGCCAGTAGTATAGGCTCCAACACTGAAGCTTTCTTT
.	TRBV19	.	TRBJ1-5	CASSNTDTFNQPQHF	TGTGCCAGTAGTAACACAGATACCTTCAATCAGCCCCAGCATTTT
.	TRBV7-8	.	TRBJ2-2	CASSLVSNTNTGELFF	TGTGCCAGCAGCTTAGTGTCAAACACTAATACCGGGGAGCTGTTTTTT
.	TRBV9	TRBD1	TRBJ1-2	CASSVGQGADYGYTF	TGTGCCAGCAGCGTTGGACAGGGGGCCGACTATGGCTACACCTTC
.	TRBV18	TRBD1	TRBJ2-1	CASSPELGTGNEQFF	TGTGCCAGCTCACCAGAGTTAGGGACAGGCAATGAGCAGTTCTTC